This T cell receptor (beta chain) appears in the sequencing data of a study of beta chain features in type 1 diabetes. All of the isolated RNA was reverse transcribed, so expressed TCRB transcripts were sequenced. Clones were read by immunoSEQ multiplex PCR, and TCRdb kept only the in-frame ones, dropping some. The table includes about 150,000 clones, 11% detected once. Trimming removed 4 bases at V and 2 bases at J, with 17 bases between. The CDR3 contains 16 residues. Germline values: CDR1 LGHNA, CDR2 YNFKEQ. This clone appeared a few times. The V gene is TRBV4-2, the J gene TRBJ2-5, with unresolved D. The TCR comes from a man aged 18 to 29 in good health. Sequencing used central memory CD4+ T cells from blood. DNA for the CDR3: TGTGCCAGCAGCCCCAGGACCTTAGCCGTTCAAGAGACCCAGTACTTC. It is translated as CASSPRTLAVQETQYF.